Listed here are 25 T cell receptor beta chains from one sample, sequenced in a study of cytomegalovirus exposure and HLA in healthy donors. Primers for the PCR totalled 60 Vbeta and 13 Jbeta. Data came from immunoSEQ multiplex PCR; TCRdb stores just in-frame clones and leaves some out. The table for this sample gives some 110,000 clones. Sequencing was done on a sample of PBMCs. The receptors were sampled from a man younger than 35 in good health and CMV-seronegative.

As to this clone: This same CDR3 is encoded by further DNA sequences in the sample. The chain links TRBV19 to TRBJ2-1; TRBD2 agrees at 9 bases. The CDR3 has 15 residues. V lost 3 bases, J lost 2 bases, and 2 bases stayed unmatched. The germline gives CDR1 LNHDA, CDR2 SQIVND (reference sequence). This CDR3 reads CASSIAGGPYNEQFF. The CDR3 bases are TGTGCCAGTAGTATTGCGGGGGGGCCCTACAATGAGCAGTTCTTC.

The V call is TRBV9, the J call TRBJ1-2, with TRBD1 matching over 8 bases. The CDR3 loop spans 13 amino acids. Germline V gene lookup returns CDR1 SGDLS and CDR2 YYNGEE. Unmatched junction bases numbered 5, after V lost 3 bases and J lost 7 bases. The CDR3 DNA is TGTGCCAGCAGCGCTTCAGGGGGCTTTGGCTACACCTTC. Its protein is CASSASGGFGYTF.

As for this clone: At the DNA level, this CDR3 is encoded by other sequences in the same sample as well. The genes are TRBV11-2 and TRBJ2-1; TRBD2 matches 8 bases. The germline gives CDR1 SGHAT, CDR2 FQNNGV. J was trimmed by 4 bases and V by 1 base; bases with no gene match: 0. CDR3 length equals 14 residues. CDR3 amino acids: CASSLAGGYNEQFF. Written as DNA, the CDR3 is TGTGCCAGCAGCTTAGCGGGGGGGTACAATGAGCAGTTCTTC.

This sequence joins TRBV9 and TRBJ2-7; D unclear. This CDR3 has 13 amino acids. Per the germline V gene, CDR1 is SGDLS and CDR2 is YYNGEE. Between the trimmed V and J ends, which lost 2 bases and 2 bases, there was a span of 8 bases. CDR3 sequence: CASSVGPTYEQYF. The DNA for the CDR3 is TGTGCCAGCAGCGTGGGCCCGACCTACGAGCAGTACTTC.

This chain links TRBV9 with TRBJ2-3; no firm D call. Trimming shortened V by 3 bases and J by 11 bases, and 19 bases separated the two germline ends. CDR1 SGDLS and CDR2 YYNGEE come from the germline V gene. The CDR3 spans 14 residues. CDR3 coding DNA: TGTGCCAGCAGCGAAAGCCAGATCAGGCCTGTGCAGTATTTT. Amino acid sequence: CASSESQIRPVQYF.

The CDR3 spells CAISDSIVLNQPQHF. The CDR3 DNA reads TGTGCCATCAGTGATAGTATCGTCCTCAATCAGCCCCAGCATTTT. The chain has TRBV10-3 and TRBJ1-5, with no clear D. The germline V gene encodes CDR1 ENHRY and CDR2 SYGVKD. The CDR3 totals 15 residues. The V end lost 3 bases, the J end lost 3 bases, and 12 bases lay between the germline ends.

V gene TRBV27 combines with J gene TRBJ1-5, with 8 positions matching TRBD1. With 5 bases clipped from V and 1 base from J, the junction kept 7 bases outside the gene matches. Germline V gene lookup returns CDR1 MNHEY and CDR2 SMNVEV (reference sequence). The CDR3 covers 16 residues. The CDR3 reads CASSMATGASNQPQHF. The CDR3, as DNA: TGTGCCAGCAGTATGGCGACAGGGGCAAGCAATCAGCCCCAGCATTTT.

The chain is built from TRBV5-1 and TRBJ1-6; D is uncertain. Germline V lookup: CDR1 SGHRS, CDR2 YFSETQ. The V and J ends lost 2 bases and 4 bases respectively, with 7 bases between them. CDR3 size: 14 residues. CDR3 loop: CASSFGGYNSPLHF. The CDR3 DNA is TGCGCCAGCAGCTTTGGAGGGTATAATTCACCCCTCCACTTT.

The chain recombines TRBV5-1 with TRBJ1-2, with unresolved D. V dropped 2 bases and J dropped 4 bases, with 9 bases sitting between them. This CDR3 region has 13 residues. Germline V gene lookup returns CDR1 SGHRS and CDR2 YFSETQ. CDR3 protein: CASSFDKTYGYTF. CDR3 DNA: TGCGCCAGCAGCTTTGACAAGACCTATGGCTACACCTTC.

The genes are TRBV19 and TRBJ2-2, with D possibly matching TRBD1 (6 bases). Germline assignment: CDR1 LNHDA and CDR2 SQIVND (reference sequence). The CDR3 loop spans 16 amino acids. V was cut by 5 bases and J by 1 base, with 14 bases left in between. This chain's CDR3 is CASSFPLDRNTGELFF. The CDR3 DNA is TGTGCCAGTAGTTTTCCCCTGGACAGGAACACCGGGGAGCTGTTTTTT. Full variable domain (rest looked up from reference TRBV19 and TRBJ2-2): DGGITQSPKYLFRKEGQNVTLSCEQNLNHDAMYWYRQDPGQGLRLIYYSQIVNDFQKGDIAEGYSVSREKKESFPLTVTSAQKNPTAFYLCASSFPLDRNTGELFFGEGSRLTVL.

The V and J genes are TRBV19 and TRBJ2-1, with 9 bases matching TRBD2. There are 13 residues in the CDR3. Germline V lookup: CDR1 LNHDA, CDR2 SQIVND (reference sequence). Trimming at V came to 1 base and at J to 10 bases, leaving 2 bases not matched to a gene. CDR3 protein: CASSIGTSAEQFF. CDR3 in DNA: TGTGCCAGTAGTATAGGGACTAGCGCGGAGCAGTTCTTC.

The chain is built from TRBV15 and TRBJ2-7; D may be TRBD1 (5 bases). The CDR3 has 16 residues. Trimming pared 1 base from V and 4 bases from J, leaving 17 bases between. Germline V CDR1 and CDR2: LNHNV, YYDKDF (reference sequence). This CDR3 is CATSRGPGRGAYEQYF. CDR3 bases: TGTGCCACCAGCAGAGGACCGGGTAGGGGCGCGTACGAGCAGTACTTC.

The gene calls are TRBV5-1 and TRBJ1-5, with TRBD1 matching over 8 bases. Germline lookup yields CDR1 SGHRS and CDR2 YFSETQ. The CDR3 sequence is 16 residues long. After removal of 4 bases from V and 0 bases from J, the junction contained 6 bases not matched to a gene. The CDR3 nucleotides are TGCGCCAGCAGCGTAGGGACAGGAAATAGCAATCAGCCCCAGCATTTT. It encodes CASSVGTGNSNQPQHF.

This chain joins TRBV7-2 and TRBJ2-1; 12 positions match TRBD2. In germline, CDR1 is SGHTA, CDR2 FQGNSA. The CDR3 contains 16 residues. V was clipped by 1 base and J by 7 bases; unmatched bases: 5. The CDR3 loop is CASSLVGLAGGNEQFF. The CDR3 coding sequence is TGTGCCAGCAGCTTAGTGGGGCTAGCGGGAGGGAATGAGCAGTTCTTC. The variable domain in full, with the rest retrieved from reference TRBV7-2 and TRBJ2-1, is GAGVSQSPSNKVTEKGKDVELRCDPISGHTALYWYRQSLGQGLEFLIYFQGNSAPDKSGLPSDRFSAERTGGSVSTLTIQRTQQEDSAVYLCASSLVGLAGGNEQFFGPGTRLTVL.

The V and J genes are TRBV2 and TRBJ1-1, with D unclear. The V end was cut by 5 bases, the J end by 0 bases, with 10 bases between. This CDR3 region has 14 residues. Per the germline V gene, CDR1 is SNHLY and CDR2 is FYNNEI. The CDR3 coding sequence is TGTGCCAGCAGTACTAGCTTATTGAACACTGAAGCTTTCTTT. Its translation is CASSTSLLNTEAFF.

This chain links TRBV20-1 with TRBJ1-1; the match to TRBD1 covers 7 bases. V lost 2 bases, J lost 10 bases, and 4 bases stayed unmatched. This CDR3 is built from 11 residues. Germline CDR1 and CDR2: DFQATT and SNEGSKA (reference sequence). The DNA for the CDR3 is TGCAGTGCTAGATTGGCAGGGGGAGCTTTCTTT. The encoded protein is CSARLAGGAFF.

The rearrangement links TRBV29-1 to TRBJ2-1; 8 bases agree with TRBD2. This CDR3 is 13 amino acids long. V gave up 7 bases and J gave up 7 bases; unmatched junction bases: 9. From germline, CDR1 is SQVTM and CDR2 ANQGSEA. The chain's CDR3 is CSAPGLGGNEQFF. DNA for the CDR3: TGCAGCGCCCCGGGACTAGGGGGGAATGAGCAGTTCTTC.

V usage is TRBV6-4 and J usage is TRBJ2-7, with TRBD2 matching 7 bases. Germline V gene data show CDR1 as MRHNA and CDR2 as SNTAGT. Trimming at V came to 5 bases and at J to 2 bases, leaving 9 bases not matched to a gene. CDR3 length: 15 residues. The chain's CDR3 is CASSPMASGPYEQYF. CDR3 nucleotides: TGTGCCAGCAGTCCGATGGCTAGCGGACCCTACGAGCAGTACTTC.

The chain joins TRBV10-3 to TRBJ2-1; 9 positions match TRBD2. The CDR3 has 16 amino acids. With V trimmed by 2 bases and J by 6 bases, 8 bases remained unmatched. Germline CDR1 is ENHRY and CDR2 is SYGVKD. DNA for the CDR3: TGTGCCATCAGTGAGGTCCCGGGACTAGCATTCAATGAGCAGTTCTTC. Translated: CAISEVPGLAFNEQFF.

The chain combines TRBV19 with TRBJ2-1, with TRBD2 matching 7 bases. The V segment lost 5 bases and the J segment 10 bases; nucleotides outside the gene matches: 2. The CDR3 contains 11 residues. The germline gives CDR1 LNHDA, CDR2 SQIVND (reference sequence). The CDR3 DNA reads as TGTGCCAGTAGTGTCGGGGGGGAGCAGTTCTTC. This gives the protein CASSVGGEQFF.

The rearrangement uses TRBV12-5 and TRBJ2-1; D might be TRBD2 (6 bases). The CDR3 spans 16 residues. CDR1 is LGHNT, CDR2 FRNRAP, per germline. V was shortened by 6 bases and J by 0 bases, with 15 bases between the two germline ends. CDR3 in DNA: TGTGCTAGTGGCCCCTCGGGGGTGAACTCCTACAATGAGCAGTTCTTC. This codes for CASGPSGVNSYNEQFF.

The rearrangement joins TRBV5-1 to TRBJ2-2; D is perhaps TRBD1 (6 bases). Looked up from germline, CDR1 is SGHRS and CDR2 is YFSETQ. The CDR3 runs 15 residues. Trimming left V 3 bases short and J 2 bases short, with 11 bases between. CDR3 residues: CASSSQGFNTGELFF. CDR3 nucleotides: TGCGCCAGCAGCTCACAGGGTTTCAACACCGGGGAGCTGTTTTTT.

J is TRBJ1-2 and V is TRBV6-1; a possible D gene is TRBD1 (6 bases). Per the germline V gene, CDR1 is MNHNS and CDR2 is SASEGT. V was shortened by 1 base and J by 6 bases, with 15 bases between the two germline ends. This CDR3 is built from 15 residues. DNA for the CDR3: TGTGCCAGCAGTGAAGTAAGGGGGATTAGGGATGGCTACACCTTC. Translated: CASSEVRGIRDGYTF.

This chain uses TRBV7-9 with TRBJ1-1, with D possibly TRBD1 on 6 matching bases. V lost 4 bases and J lost 3, with 18 bases in between. The CDR3 spans 16 residues. Germline loops: CDR1 SEHNR, CDR2 FQNEAQ (reference sequence). The CDR3 DNA reads TGTGCCAGCAGCTCCGCCGGGACATATCCTGACACTGAAGCTTTCTTT. Amino acid sequence: CASSSAGTYPDTEAFF.

The V and J genes are TRBV9 and TRBJ2-5, with 7 positions matching TRBD2. The V gene end was trimmed by 4 bases and the J gene end by 5 bases; junction bases not matched to a gene: 11. This CDR3 is 15 amino acids long. CDR1 and CDR2 from the germline V gene are SGDLS and YYNGEE. Written as DNA, the CDR3 is TGTGCCAGCAGCAACGGGGGGAATTGGGGTGAGACCCAGTACTTC. Protein sequence: CASSNGGNWGETQYF.